This TCR beta chain stems from a study of T cell responses to AZD1222 COVID-19 vaccine. Study-level results: Unmutated variant regions reportedly attract nearly half of all spike-specific TCRs. Spike-specific TCR breadth and depth rose after two AZD1222 doses. White British ancestry dominated among donors, who included more females, and clonal diversity was possibly underestimated.

As concerns this clone: Its antigen remains unidentified.

The trim removed 4 bases at V and 5 bases at J, leaving 9 bases unmatched. The germline CDR1 and CDR2 sequences are SGDLS and YYNGEE. This CDR3 spans 16 amino acids. Sequenced by immunoSEQ multiplex PCR; TCRdb stores in-frame clones only, minus some. The table lists under 95,000 clones, roughly 90% of them singletons, with over 1.2% in the top ten. Some second doses came at about 4 weeks and others at about 12 weeks; these were pooled. The sample was peripheral blood, taken 28 days after the second AZD1222 dose. The TCR was taken from an adult who received the AZD1222 COVID-19 vaccine. V gene TRBV9 combines with J gene TRBJ2-2; 9 bases are shared with TRBD1. The CDR3, as DNA: TGTGCCAGCAGCCTGAGAGGGACAGGGTCGACCGGGGAGCTGTTTTTT. This encodes CASSLRGTGSTGELFF.